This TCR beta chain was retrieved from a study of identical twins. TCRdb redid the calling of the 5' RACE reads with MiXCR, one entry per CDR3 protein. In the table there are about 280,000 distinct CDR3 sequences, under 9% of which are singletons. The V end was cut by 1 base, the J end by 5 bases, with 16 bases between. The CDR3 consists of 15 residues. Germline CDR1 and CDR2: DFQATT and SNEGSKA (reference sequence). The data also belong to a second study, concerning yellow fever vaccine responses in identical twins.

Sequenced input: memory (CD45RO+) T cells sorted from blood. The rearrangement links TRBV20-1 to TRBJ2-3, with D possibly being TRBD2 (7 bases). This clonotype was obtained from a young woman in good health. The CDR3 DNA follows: TGCAGTGCTAGAGGAGATTGGGGGGGCGGAGATACGCAGTATTTT. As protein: CSARGDWGGGDTQYF.